This T cell receptor beta chain derives from a study of cytomegalovirus exposure and HLA in healthy donors (dated by TCRdb to 2015 to 2018). Background on the whole study: In an earlier analysis of 550 to 750 of the donors, approximately 260 Gb of sequence data and about 110 million unique TCR beta sequences from about 179 million T cells were reported. Roughly 300 gigabases of sequencing data and 78 million or so unique TCR sequences were included in an early release covering 550 to 650 HLA-typed donors. Of the roughly 400 genotyped donors, around 81% fell in the genetic ancestry cluster associated with self-reported Caucasian donors. The study aimed to test whether signatures of past pathogen exposure could be identified by cataloging public T cell receptors. The study profiled the T cell repertoires of under 700 subjects by immunosequencing and related them to cytomegalovirus serostatus. Besides the first cohort of some 670 subjects, a separate validation cohort made up of 90 to 150 different subjects was used. To predict cytomegalovirus infection status, the study combined high-throughput TCR immunosequencing, statistical association of individual TCRs with disease status, and machine learning. A later analysis re-examined previously published TCR beta repertoires from over 500 donors and added high-resolution HLA genotyping to investigate patterns of TCR occurrence. The later analysis used no new phenotypic data to find candidate immune exposures, relying instead on TCR beta sequences and their occurrence across donors. In an earlier analysis of 587 of the donors, high-throughput TCR beta sequencing was used to judge whether each TCR beta V gene segment behaved as functional or pseudogenic. Donor age, sex, ethnicity and CMV serostatus were collected together with the repertoire data. Genome-wide SNP genotypes for about three fifths of the roughly 670 donors were used in a later genetic analysis, which treated that subset as a discovery cohort. All discovery cohort repertoires had been generated on a single sequencing platform. Class I and class II HLA loci were covered by the typing at four-digit resolution. Typing coverage differed by locus: A, B, C, DRB1 and DQB1 were typed in roughly 629-630 donors, DQA1 in 500 to 550, DPA1 in nearly 610, and DPB1 in just under 490. Five DR-DQ haplotypes were treated as single units for association and clustering because of strong linkage in the cohort. Among around 400 genotyped donors of the cohort, an average of approximately 240,000 unique TCR beta nucleotide sequences was sequenced per donor, of which 15% to 20% were non-productive.

Library creation used the immunoSEQ multiplex PCR assay. The multiplex PCR relied on a mix of 60 forward primers for TCR Vbeta segments and 13 reverse primers for TCR Jbeta segments. A multiplex PCR assay on genomic DNA amplified the CDR3 region of rearranged TCR beta genes. The Illumina HiSeq System was used to sequence the amplified TCR beta libraries as 87-base-pair reads. The published analysis was carried out like this. Across the 500 to 750 repertoires, a later analysis counted tens of millions of unique TCR beta chains, around 11 million of which were shared by at least two donors. Raw reads were error-corrected and collapsed into unique sequences by a nearest-neighbor algorithm in which closely related sequences were merged to remove PCR and sequencing errors. CDR3 sequences were aligned to IMGT reference sequences to assign V, D and J gene segments. For a sequence to be retained, a match of at least six nucleotides was required to both a V gene segment and a J gene segment. Rearrangements were classified as productive when the CDR3 lacked stop codons and remained in frame with V and J, and all other rearrangements were classified as non-productive. CDR3 was defined by IMGT convention, running from the second conserved V-encoded cysteine to the conserved J-encoded phenylalanine. Sequences without an unambiguous match to a single V gene segment were excluded from the earlier analysis of a few hundred of the donors. An earlier analysis of just under 600 of the donors called V segments functional above 56.7% productive rearrangements and segregating when the between-donor standard deviation exceeded 5%. A statistical classification framework was built to diagnose cytomegalovirus status from the catalog of TCR beta chain sequences. V and J gene assignment, in a later analysis, came from comparing TCR nucleotide sequences with IMGT/GENE-DB human TR gene sequences. A later analysis assigned CDR3 sequences and most-parsimonious VDJ recombination scenarios with the TCRdist pipeline. In a later analysis, every TCR beta chain was defined by the combination of its CDR3 amino acid sequence and its V-gene family, and reads without a unique V-gene family were dropped. A later analysis removed 592 highly shared, low-generation-probability nucleotide sequences to deal with suspected cross-contamination and a sequencing artifact. For each public chain, a later analysis derived a clonal expansion index from normalized ranks of inferred template counts within each repertoire. In a later analysis, generation probabilities were computed with a VDJ recombination model fitted to out-of-frame rearrangements, and the resulting probabilities were checked against IGoR. Hypergeometric tests were used in a later analysis to score TCR-TCR, TCR-HLA and TCR-CMV co-occurrence, with a repertoire-size bias correction applied to the TCR pairs. In a later analysis, false discovery rates were estimated by permuting HLA or CMV assignments 20 times. In a later analysis, co-occurring TCRs were grouped using DBSCAN, and TCRdist sequence similarity was added for clustering within HLA-allele-positive subsets. Repertoires with fewer than 30,000 or more than 120,000 public chains, plus five repertoires with anomalous nucleotide sharing, were excluded from co-occurrence clustering. In its TCRdb copy, this immuneACCESS table keeps in-frame sequences only and misses some clones. Where compared with another copy, unresolved V genes explain less than half of these, and the others have no known cause. The DNA gave D and trimming, while V, J and clone size come from that table. Recorded for this sample are more than 80,000 clones; 75% to 85% of them occurred a single time. Clones ranked in the top ten supply under 2% of the sample.

Including the terminal cysteine and phenylalanine, the CDR3 comprises 15 residues. CDR3 DNA only is kept here, 45 bases in frame from base 1. CDR1 and CDR2, looked up from the germline V gene, are MNHEY and SVGAGI. Summary of the overall study and its limitations: Cytomegalovirus status was reported to be diagnosed by the classifier with high specificity and sensitivity in both the original and validation cohorts. The earlier analysis of some 560 of the donors excluded roughly 17 rarely observed V segments, including chromosome 9 orphons, because counts were too low. A further reported finding was that TCR beta sequences accurately predicted the HLA-A and HLA-B alleles for most subjects in the first cohort. Roughly uniform sequencing depth across donors was assumed in presence/absence analyses, although this assumption may not hold. This cohort had only TCR beta chains sequenced, and the lack of alpha or paired-chain data limited which features could be detected. Because HLA typing was missing for some donors at each locus, association tests included only the typed subset. An earlier analysis of 450 to 750 of the donors showed that most TCR beta V segments appeared in productive rearrangements either about 87% or about 30% of the time, which broadly matched IMGT annotations. Linkage disequilibrium might explain the correlated functional status among segregating V segments, but an unknown experimental factor could not be excluded. In a later analysis, about 16,000 TCR beta sequences were associated with specific HLA alleles at a false discovery rate of 0.05. A cluster of highly shared sequence variants was judged likely to be a technical artifact of the sequencing pipeline. Most TCR sequences were observed very rarely across donors, whereas some public TCRs were present in many individuals. Most CMV-associated TCR beta chains appeared to be HLA-restricted in a later analysis, and the HLA associations seemed to be driven largely by CMV exposure. CMV serostatus was the only immune exposure information available for the cohort. The study gave a list of some 150 TCR beta chains associated with cytomegalovirus. In a later analysis, several top co-occurrence clusters were reported to appear linked to parvovirus B19, influenza, CMV and Epstein-Barr virus. Compared with equally common non-associated chains, HLA-associated TCR beta chains in a later analysis were more clonally expanded and had lower generation probabilities. The 87-base-pair reads could not distinguish some IMGT-functional V segments, including TRBV6-2 and TRBV6-3, so those segments were excluded. A later genetic analysis reported fewer N-insertions in productive TCRs among donors in an Asian-associated ancestry cluster than the roughly 620-donor mean. A later analysis found that TCR association rates varied across HLA loci, with DRB1 alleles showing the most associated TCRs and HLA-C alleles the fewest. In vitro tests confirmed that a few of the cytomegalovirus-associated TCR beta chains recognize cytomegalovirus antigens. The authors suggested that the approach could potentially be extended to other disease states and immunological phenotypes. An association between a missense DCLRE1C variant and V-gene and J-gene trimming of TCR beta chains was found in a later genetic analysis and replicated in an independent cohort. When HLA alleles, especially DR and DQ, strongly co-occurred, TCR associations were difficult to assign to individual alleles.

Concerning this clone: It has no known antigen specificity. The junction shows a germline mismatch at one end, possibly a read error.

The cohort consisted of some 730 healthy bone marrow donors. All cohort members were sampled while nominally healthy, although unrecorded immune exposures were likely present. The donor was CMV seronegative and belonged to the group of 350 to 400 seronegative cohort members. A peripheral blood sample was provided by each donor, and peripheral blood mononuclear cells were used for TCR beta sequencing. The Qiagen DNeasy Blood Extraction Kit was used to extract genomic DNA from the blood cell samples. The sequence was collected from a man aged 50 to 59 in good health and CMV-seronegative. This receptor chain uses TRBV6-5 and TRBJ1-1; a weak D assignment points to TRBD1 (5 bases agree). Sample: PBMCs. The nucleotide sequence reads TGTGCCGGCAGTACTCCGGGACTGATGAACACTGAAGCTTTCTTT. It codes for CAGSTPGLMNTEAFF.